A few counts support the clone carrying this T cell receptor beta chain. No antigen is known for it. Only healthy Caucasians were enrolled as donors. MiXCR was run by TCRdb on the 5' RACE reads, yielding one entry per CDR3 protein. This sample yields fewer than 250,000 distinct CDR3 sequences, of which roughly 7% are seen a single time; approximately 3.7% belongs to the top ten. The sample belongs to a study of identical twins. The CDR3 runs 17 residues. The germline gives CDR1 DFQATT, CDR2 SNEGSKA (reference sequence). V gave up 3 bases and J gave up 5 bases; unmatched junction bases: 14. Study findings and constraints: Insertion counts were lower in abundant cord blood beta clonotypes, a trend that memory repertoires did not show. Twins showed weaker excess sharing in their beta out-of-frame sequences.

The same data also contributed to another study, on yellow fever vaccine responses in identical twins. As reported in that work: Among the twins, the vaccine T cell response reportedly seemed partly convergent and partly personalized.

The receptor's source is a woman aged 18-35 years in good health. The chain uses TRBV20-1 and TRBJ2-1; TRBD2 matches 9 bases. Sequencing was done on a sample of memory (CD45RO+) T cells sorted from blood. CDR3 coding DNA: TGCAGTGCTAGGAGCCCACAAGCGGGAGGTTTCCACAATGAGCAGTTCTTC. Translated, it gives CSARSPQAGGFHNEQFF.